This is a list of T cell receptor beta chains from one sample in a study of CD8+CD57+ T cells in acquired aplastic anemia. MiXCR, run by TCRdb on the reads, gives a single entry per CDR3 protein. The sample shows around 430,000 distinct CDR3 sequences, about a third of them seen only once. Sequences were obtained from sorted CD4+, CD8+, or CD8+CD57+ T cells (not recorded which) from PBMCs. These TCRs come from a human donor with aplastic anemia. The CDR3 runs from the conserved cysteine through the conserved F or W. Fields, in order: clone size, D gene, V gene, J gene, CDR3 length, CDR3 DNA, CDR3 protein. The D gene is left open where the match is weak. Clone size is not always given. Where it is, it says once, few, many or a class for expanded clones.

>.|TRBD2|TRBV24-1|TRBJ2-7|16
TGTGCCACCAGTGAAGGACTAGCGGGAGTTGTGTACGAGCAGTACTTC
CATSEGLAGVVYEQYF
>.|TRBD1|TRBV7-2|TRBJ1-4|15
TGTGCCAGCAGCTTAAAGGGACAGGGGTTTGAAAAACTGTTTTTT
CASSLKGQGFEKLFF
>.|.|TRBV7-9|TRBJ2-1|13
TGTGCCAGCACCCATGCAGGGAGGAATGAGCAGTTCTTC
CASTHAGRNEQFF
>many|TRBD1|TRBV5-5|TRBJ2-7|13
TGTGCCAGCATAGGGACAGGGAGCTACGAGCAGTACTTC
CASIGTGSYEQYF
>once|.|TRBV2|TRBJ2-1|11
TGTGCCAGCGGGACCTACAATGAGCAGTTCTTC
CASGTYNEQFF
>few|TRBD1|TRBV6-2/TRBV6-3|TRBJ1-5|13
TGTGCCATTTCGGACAGGAGCAATCAGCCCCAGCATTTT
CAISDRSNQPQHF
>.|TRBD1|TRBV2|TRBJ1-5|15
TGTGCCAGCAGGGTGGGGACAGGGGGCAATCAGCCCCAGCATTTT
CASRVGTGGNQPQHF
>few|.|TRBV29-1|TRBJ2-6|14
TGCAGCGTGGGGCCCCGATCTGGGGCCAACGTCCTGACTTTC
CSVGPRSGANVLTF
>few|TRBD1|TRBV5-8|TRBJ1-2|15
TGTGCCAGCAGCTTGGGCGACAGGGAATCGCGGGGCTACACCTTC
CASSLGDRESRGYTF
>.|.|TRBV2|TRBJ2-3|13
TGTGCCAGCAGCTTGGGCGGGCCTAATACGCGGTATTTT
CASSLGGPNTRYF
>few|.|TRBV2|TRBJ1-6|15
TGTGCCAGCAGTTTATCGGCCCCAGGGCCCCGACCCCTCCACTTT
CASSLSAPGPRPLHF
>many|.|TRBV24-1|TRBJ2-3|14
TGTGCCACCAGTGATCCTGCTAGCACAGATACGCAGTATTTT
CATSDPASTDTQYF
>few|.|TRBV6-1|TRBJ2-2|16
TGTGCCAGCCTTAGGAACCGGGACGCGAACACCGGGGAGCTGTTTTTT
CASLRNRDANTGELFF
>.|.|TRBV20-1|TRBJ2-1|15
TGCAGTGCTGCACGGACGGAGCTGGGATACAATGAGCAGTTCTTC
CSAARTELGYNEQFF
>.|.|TRBV11-1|TRBJ2-1|16
TGTGCCATCAGGACTGAGGGACTCCAAACTTACAATGAGCAGTTCTTC
CAIRTEGLQTYNEQFF
>many|.|TRBV6-1|TRBJ1-2|13
TGTGCCAGCAGTGAATGGGGGGCGTCCGGCTACACCTTC
CASSEWGASGYTF
>many|.|TRBV19|TRBJ1-1|13
TGTGCCAGTAGTATCGCAGAGAACACTGAAGCTTTCTTT
CASSIAENTEAFF
>.|.|TRBV11-2|TRBJ1-6|16
TGTGCCGGCAGCTCTGGACAGCCGATAGATAATTCGCCCCTCCACTTT
CAGSSGQPIDNSPLHF
>many|TRBD2|TRBV19|TRBJ2-5|15
TGTGCCAGTAGACTAAGCGGGGGGATACAAGAGACCCAGTACTTC
CASRLSGGIQETQYF
>once|.|TRBV2|TRBJ2-1|12
TGTGCCAGCAGGGAAGATGTCGATGAGCAGTTCTTC
CASREDVDEQFF
>.|.|TRBV9|TRBJ1-1|15
TGTGCCAGCAGCCTGACGGACAGCGGGCACACTGAAGCTTTCTTT
CASSLTDSGHTEAFF
>many|.|TRBV11-2|TRBJ1-6|18
TGTGCCAGCACGTCTAGGGGGGGGGAAAGCTCCTATAATTCACCCCTCCACTTT
CASTSRGGESSYNSPLHF
>.|TRBD1|TRBV10-3|TRBJ1-2|15
TGTGCCGTCCGGGGACAGGGGGCCCCCAACTATGGCTACACCTTC
CAVRGQGAPNYGYTF
>.|.|TRBV10-3|TRBJ1-6|13
TGTGCCATCAGTGAGGAAGGACAGTTGCCCCTCTACTTT
CAISEEGQLPLYF